These 10 T cell receptor beta chains originate from one sample sequenced in a study of blood T cell repertoires in COVID-19. Produced via immunoSEQ multiplex PCR; TCRdb's table is partial and in-frame only. The sample lists around 700,000 clones; about 87% were seen once. The source material was peripheral blood. The receptors stem from a woman aged 18-29 years with acute or convalescent COVID-19.

This chain uses TRBV7-6 with TRBJ1-5; D might be TRBD1 (6 bases). V was cut by 1 base and J by 1 base, with 8 bases left in between. The CDR3 loop spans 15 amino acids. CDR1 is SGHVS and CDR2 is FNYEAQ in the germline V gene. The CDR3 region has the DNA TGTGCCAGCAGCTTAGGGACAGCGAGCAATCAGCCCCAGCATTTT. As protein: CASSLGTASNQPQHF.

This sequence joins TRBV27 and TRBJ1-6; TRBD1 agrees at 9 bases. V lost 2 bases, J lost 10 bases, and 12 bases stayed unmatched. CDR3 size: 17 residues. The germline V gene encodes CDR1 MNHEY and CDR2 SMNVEV (reference sequence). CDR3 sequence reads: CASSLAGWDRVGSPLHF. The CDR3 DNA reads as TGTGCCAGCAGTTTAGCAGGGTGGGACAGGGTCGGGTCACCCCTCCACTTT.

J is TRBJ2-3 and V is TRBV14; no clear D. The CDR3 is 17 amino acids. V shed 0 bases and J shed 1 base, with 14 bases lying between them. CDR1 SGHDN and CDR2 FVKESK come from the germline V gene. CDR3 in amino acids: CASSQDFAEWGTDTQYF. CDR3 coding DNA: TGTGCCAGCAGCCAAGACTTTGCGGAATGGGGCACAGATACGCAGTATTTT.

The chain recombines TRBV7-9 with TRBJ2-7, with a possible D match to TRBD2 (5 bases). This CDR3 region has 17 residues. Trimming left V 5 bases short and J 0 bases short, with 20 bases between. The germline V gene encodes CDR1 SEHNR and CDR2 FQNEAQ (reference sequence). CDR3 region: CASSKKLRENGSYEQYF. DNA of the CDR3: TGTGCCAGCAGCAAGAAATTAAGGGAGAACGGCTCCTACGAGCAGTACTTC. The whole variable domain, remainder taken from reference TRBV7-9 and TRBJ2-7, is DTGVSQNPRHKITKRGQNVTFRCDPISEHNRLYWYRQTLGQGPEFLTYFQNEAQLEKSRLLSDRFSAERPKGSFSTLEIQRTEQGDSAMYLCASSKKLRENGSYEQYFGPGTRLTVT.

The gene calls are TRBV19 and TRBJ2-1; 8 bases align to TRBD2. Germline lookup yields CDR1 LNHDA and CDR2 SQIVND (reference sequence). J lost 2 bases, V lost 0 bases, and 3 bases had no gene match. This CDR3 comprises 16 residues. The CDR3 sequence is CASSIEGRGAYNEQFF. In DNA, the CDR3 is TGTGCCAGTAGTATAGAAGGGCGGGGGGCCTACAATGAGCAGTTCTTC. The complete variable domain, with remaining parts taken from reference TRBV19 and TRBJ2-1, reads DGGITQSPKYLFRKEGQNVTLSCEQNLNHDAMYWYRQDPGQGLRLIYYSQIVNDFQKGDIAEGYSVSREKKESFPLTVTSAQKNPTAFYLCASSIEGRGAYNEQFFGPGTRLTVL.

This sequence joins TRBV24-1 and TRBJ1-5; 8 bases are a match to TRBD1. Germline V lookup: CDR1 KGHDR, CDR2 SFDVKD. Trimming removed 3 bases from V and 4 bases from J; junction bases left unmatched: 7. The CDR3 runs 16 residues. CDR3: CATSDERTGYNQPQHF. For the CDR3, the DNA is TGTGCCACCAGTGATGAAAGGACAGGGTATAATCAGCCCCAGCATTTT.

The rearrangement joins TRBV5-6 to TRBJ1-5; D might be TRBD1 (6 bases). V was pared by 5 bases and J by 6 bases, with 15 bases between. Germline assignment: CDR1 SGHDT and CDR2 YYEEEE. This CDR3 is 14 amino acids long. CDR3 nucleotide sequence: TGTGCCAGCAGTCCGGGACATCAAATTCAGCCCCAGCATTTT. Protein product: CASSPGHQIQPQHF.

The genes are TRBV10-3 and TRBJ1-2; a possible D gene is TRBD1 (6 bases). V shed 6 bases and J shed 0 bases, with 11 bases lying between them. Germline V gene data show CDR1 as ENHRY and CDR2 as SYGVKD. This CDR3 comprises 14 residues. The CDR3 sequence is CAIRQGGSNYGYTF. The CDR3, as DNA: TGTGCCATCAGACAGGGAGGGTCTAACTATGGCTACACCTTC.

In its sample, this clone was seen a few times. The gene calls are TRBV10-3 and TRBJ2-3; TRBD2 matches at 13 bases. The V and J ends lost 4 bases and 5 bases, in that order; junction bases with no gene match: 15. The V gene's germline CDR1 is ENHRY and CDR2 SYGVKD. The CDR3 spans 19 residues. CDR3 loop: CAISAPGLAGYSGGDTQYF. CDR3 nucleotide sequence: TGTGCCATCAGTGCGCCGGGACTAGCGGGGTATTCCGGCGGAGATACGCAGTATTTT.

The chain recombines TRBV19 with TRBJ1-2; 7 bases line up with TRBD1. The V gene's germline CDR1 is LNHDA and CDR2 SQIVND (reference sequence). The ends lost 8 bases at V and 6 bases at J; junction bases unmatched: 12. This CDR3 is built from 14 residues. The chain's CDR3 is CASGFTGAGNGYTF. The CDR3 bases are TGTGCCAGTGGGTTTACAGGGGCCGGTAATGGCTACACCTTC.